This T cell receptor beta chain derives from a study of T cells in localized non-small cell lung cancer. Profiled with immunoSEQ multiplex PCR; TCRdb holds only in-frame clones, not every one. Of approximately 1,500 clones listed, 22% are singletons. V was shortened by 2 bases and J by 2 bases, with 4 bases between the two germline ends. CDR1 is MNHGY, CDR2 SAAAGT, per germline. This CDR3 region has 13 residues. By frequency in the sample, this clone is medium-sized. The chain has TRBV6-8 and TRBJ1-5; no firm D call. The material was lung tumor tissue, obtained before any cancer treatment. This clonotype originated in a male donor at least 60 years old with stage III squamous cell lung carcinoma. In DNA, the CDR3 is TGTGCCAGCAGTTACACGGGCAATCAGCCCCAGCATTTT. This encodes CASSYTGNQPQHF.